This T cell receptor (beta chain) was sequenced during a study of blood T cell repertoires in COVID-19. The wider study: COVID-19 samples collected from the United States, Italy and Spain covered acute and convalescent phases. Sources were T cells, B-cell-depleted T cells, or PBMCs; the material itself was cDNA or gDNA.

Source study methods: Scientists estimated how many nucleated cells there were by amplifying reference gene primers. Clones were sequenced by immunoSEQ multiplex PCR, and TCRdb holds only the in-frame ones, with some missing. V, J and clone size were drawn from that table, and D and trimming were deduced from the DNA. This sample has 110,000 to 150,000 clones, with 75% to 90% found just once. Sequenced sample: peripheral blood. This TCR came from an older man who had recovered from COVID-19.

CDR3: CASRTTENTEAFF. CDR3 DNA: TGTGCCAGCAGAACGACAGAGAACACTGAAGCTTTCTTT. This chain joins TRBV12-3 or TRBV12-4 and TRBJ1-1; a weak D match, TRBD1 (5 bases). V dropped 6 bases and J dropped 1 base, with 9 bases sitting between them. The CDR3 is 13 residues long.